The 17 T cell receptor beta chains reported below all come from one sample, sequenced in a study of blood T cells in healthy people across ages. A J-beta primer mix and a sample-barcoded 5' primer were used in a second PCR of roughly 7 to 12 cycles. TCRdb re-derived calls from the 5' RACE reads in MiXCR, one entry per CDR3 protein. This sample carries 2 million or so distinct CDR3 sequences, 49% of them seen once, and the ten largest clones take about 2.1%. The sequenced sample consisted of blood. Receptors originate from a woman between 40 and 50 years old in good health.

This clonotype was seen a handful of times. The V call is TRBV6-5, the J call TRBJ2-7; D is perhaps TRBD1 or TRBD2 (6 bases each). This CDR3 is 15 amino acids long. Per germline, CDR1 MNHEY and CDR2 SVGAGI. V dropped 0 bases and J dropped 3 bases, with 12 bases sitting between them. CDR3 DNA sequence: TGTGCCAGCAGTTACTCGGGGGGCCTCTTCTACGAGCAGTACTTC. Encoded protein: CASSYSGGLFYEQYF.

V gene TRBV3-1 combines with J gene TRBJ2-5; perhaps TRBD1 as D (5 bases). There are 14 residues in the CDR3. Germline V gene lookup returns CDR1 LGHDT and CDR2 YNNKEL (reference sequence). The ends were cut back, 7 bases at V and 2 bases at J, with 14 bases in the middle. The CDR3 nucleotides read TGTGCCAGCACCACCATGGGGCGTCAAGAGACCCAGTACTTC. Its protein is CASTTMGRQETQYF.

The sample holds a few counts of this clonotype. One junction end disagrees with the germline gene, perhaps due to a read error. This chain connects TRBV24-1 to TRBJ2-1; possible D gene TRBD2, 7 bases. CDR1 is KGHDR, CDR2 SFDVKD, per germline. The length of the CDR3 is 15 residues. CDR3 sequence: CATSDLGGAGNEQFF. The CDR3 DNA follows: TGTGCCACCAGTGACCTTGGGGGGGCCGGGAATGAGCAGTTCTTT.

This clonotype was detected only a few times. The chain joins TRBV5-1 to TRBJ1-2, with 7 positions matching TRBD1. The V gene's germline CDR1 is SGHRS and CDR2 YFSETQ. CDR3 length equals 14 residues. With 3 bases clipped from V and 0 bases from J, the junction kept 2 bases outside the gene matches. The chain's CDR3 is CASSWDSPNYGYTF. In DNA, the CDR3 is TGCGCCAGCAGCTGGGACAGTCCTAACTATGGCTACACCTTC.

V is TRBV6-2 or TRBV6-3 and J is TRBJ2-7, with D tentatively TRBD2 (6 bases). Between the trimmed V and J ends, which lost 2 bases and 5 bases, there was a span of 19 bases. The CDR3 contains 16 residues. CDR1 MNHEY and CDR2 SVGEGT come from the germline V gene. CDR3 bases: TGTGCCAGCAGTTACCCTGGCAGGAGGGAACAGAACGAGCAGTACTTC. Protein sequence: CASSYPGRREQNEQYF.

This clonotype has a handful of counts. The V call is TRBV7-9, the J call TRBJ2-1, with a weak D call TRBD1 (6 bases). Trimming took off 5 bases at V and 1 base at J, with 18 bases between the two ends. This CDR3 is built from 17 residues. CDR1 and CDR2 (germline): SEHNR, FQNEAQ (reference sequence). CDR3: CASSQPRDRPSYNEQFF. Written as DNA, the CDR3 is TGTGCCAGCAGCCAACCGCGAGACAGGCCGTCCTACAATGAGCAGTTCTTC.

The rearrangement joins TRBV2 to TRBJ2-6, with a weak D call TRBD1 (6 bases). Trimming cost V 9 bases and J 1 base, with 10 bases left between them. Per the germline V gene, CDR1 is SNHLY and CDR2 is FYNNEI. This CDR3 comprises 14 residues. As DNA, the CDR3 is TGTGCCAGTCACAGGGTTTCTGGGGCCAACGTCCTGACTTTC. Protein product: CASHRVSGANVLTF.

The CDR3 nucleotides are TGTGCCAGCAGTACAGGGACAATCGTGCGAGCTTTCTTT. This gives the protein CASSTGTIVRAFF. The chain links TRBV12-3 or TRBV12-4 to TRBJ1-1; D might be TRBD1 (6 bases). Trimming removed 5 bases from V and 10 bases from J, with 17 bases in between. CDR3 length equals 13 residues.

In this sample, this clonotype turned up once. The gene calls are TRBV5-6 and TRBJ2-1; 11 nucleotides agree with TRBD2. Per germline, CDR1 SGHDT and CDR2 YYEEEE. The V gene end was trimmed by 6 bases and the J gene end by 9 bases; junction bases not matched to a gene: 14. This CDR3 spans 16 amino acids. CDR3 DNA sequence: TGTGCCAGCATCAACACACTAGCGGGGGTAGTGGCTGAGCAGTTCTTC. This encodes CASINTLAGVVAEQFF.

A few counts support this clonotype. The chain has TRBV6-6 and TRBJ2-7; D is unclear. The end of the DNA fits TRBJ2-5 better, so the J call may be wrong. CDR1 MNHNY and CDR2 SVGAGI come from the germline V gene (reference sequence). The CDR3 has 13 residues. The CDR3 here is CASSYKYGETQYF. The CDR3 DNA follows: TGTGCCAGCAGTTACAAGTACGGGGAGACCCAGTACTTC.

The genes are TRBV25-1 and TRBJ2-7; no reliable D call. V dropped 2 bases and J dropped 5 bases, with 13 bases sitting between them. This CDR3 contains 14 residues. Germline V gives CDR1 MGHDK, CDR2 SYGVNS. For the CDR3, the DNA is TGTGCCAGCAGTGAACCGTCTCCGGTAGACGAGCAGTACTTC. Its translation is CASSEPSPVDEQYF.

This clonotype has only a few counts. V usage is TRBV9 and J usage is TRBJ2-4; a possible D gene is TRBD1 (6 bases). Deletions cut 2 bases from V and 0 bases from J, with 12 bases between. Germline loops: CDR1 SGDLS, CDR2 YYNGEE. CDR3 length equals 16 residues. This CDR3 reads CASSVGQSLAKNIQYF. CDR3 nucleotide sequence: TGTGCCAGCAGCGTCGGACAGTCGCTAGCCAAAAACATTCAGTACTTC.

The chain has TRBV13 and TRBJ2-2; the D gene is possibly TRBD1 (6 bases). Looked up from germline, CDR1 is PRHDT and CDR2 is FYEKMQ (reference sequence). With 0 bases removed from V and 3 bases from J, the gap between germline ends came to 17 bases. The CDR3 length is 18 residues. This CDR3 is CASSLGPPQGTYTGELFF. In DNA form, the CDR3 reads TGTGCCAGCAGCTTAGGCCCCCCCCAGGGGACCTACACCGGGGAGCTGTTTTTT.

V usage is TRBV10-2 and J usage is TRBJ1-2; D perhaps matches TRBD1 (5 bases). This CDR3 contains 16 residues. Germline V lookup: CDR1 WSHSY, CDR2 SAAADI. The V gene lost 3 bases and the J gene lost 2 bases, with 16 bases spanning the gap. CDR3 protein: CASSDGGNPDNYGYTF. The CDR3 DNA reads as TGCGCCAGCAGTGACGGGGGGAATCCCGACAACTATGGCTACACCTTC.

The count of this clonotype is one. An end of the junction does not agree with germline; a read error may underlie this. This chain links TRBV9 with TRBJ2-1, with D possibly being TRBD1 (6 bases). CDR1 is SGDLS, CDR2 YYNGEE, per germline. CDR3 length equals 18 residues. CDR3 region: CVSSAPTKRGNSYNEQFF. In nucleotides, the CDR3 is TGTGTCAGCAGCGCCCCGACAAAGAGGGGGAACTCCTACAATGAGCAGTTCTTC.

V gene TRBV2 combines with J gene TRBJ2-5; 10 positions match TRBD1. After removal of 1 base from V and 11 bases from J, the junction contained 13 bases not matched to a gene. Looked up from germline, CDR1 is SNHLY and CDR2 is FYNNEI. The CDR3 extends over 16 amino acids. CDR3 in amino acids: CASSEVIGTGVNEQYF. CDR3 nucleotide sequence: TGTGCCAGCAGTGAAGTAATCGGGACAGGGGTTAATGAGCAGTACTTC.

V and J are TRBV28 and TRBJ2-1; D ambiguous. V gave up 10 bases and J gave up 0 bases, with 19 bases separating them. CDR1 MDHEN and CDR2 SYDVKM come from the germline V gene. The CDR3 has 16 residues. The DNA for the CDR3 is TGTGCCAACAGCCCCTGGGCCGCGAGCTCCTACAATGAGCAGTTCTTC. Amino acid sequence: CANSPWAASSYNEQFF.